The rows below give T cell receptor beta chains drawn from one sample of a study of cytomegalovirus exposure and HLA in healthy donors. The table came from immunoSEQ multiplex PCR; TCRdb's copy has only in-frame clones and leaves some out. The sample data list about 160,000 clones. Material: PBMCs. Receptor source: a woman aged 55-69 years in good health and CMV-seronegative. The conserved cysteine and the conserved F or W are not part of the CDR3 here. Fields, in order: V gene, CDR3 length, J gene, CDR3 protein.

v_gene: TRBV19
len: 16
j_gene: TRBJ1-1
CDR3aa: ASLDPGGQGAGNTEAF

v_gene: TRBV18
len: 11
j_gene: TRBJ2-1
CDR3aa: ASSSGTSNEQF

v_gene: TRBV6-1
len: 13
j_gene: TRBJ1-1
CDR3aa: ATLPTGGGSTEAF

v_gene: TRBV27
len: 12
j_gene: TRBJ1-5
CDR3aa: ASSFGGSDQPQH

v_gene: TRBV29-1
len: 11
j_gene: TRBJ2-7
CDR3aa: SVGRTGVHEQY

v_gene: TRBV6-6
len: 13
j_gene: TRBJ1-2
CDR3aa: ASSYSKLENYGYT

v_gene: TRBV11-2
len: 13
j_gene: TRBJ1-2
CDR3aa: ASSSGAGDNYGYT

v_gene: TRBV2
len: 12
j_gene: TRBJ2-7
CDR3aa: ASRGDRGPYEQY

v_gene: TRBV6-1
len: 13
j_gene: TRBJ1-6
CDR3aa: ASSEVQVYNSPLH

v_gene: TRBV7-9
len: 11
j_gene: TRBJ1-2
CDR3aa: ASSSGSNYGYT

v_gene: TRBV2
len: 9
j_gene: TRBJ1-1
CDR3aa: ASSETRRAF

v_gene: TRBV7-3
len: 12
j_gene: TRBJ2-6
CDR3aa: ASSSSSGANVLT

v_gene: TRBV2
len: 13
j_gene: TRBJ2-7
CDR3aa: ASSWTSGSSYEQY

v_gene: TRBV7-2
len: 13
j_gene: TRBJ2-7
CDR3aa: ASSSAYGQSYEQY

v_gene: TRBV7-2
len: 15
j_gene: TRBJ2-2
CDR3aa: ASSLEGAGGYTGELF

v_gene: TRBV25-1
len: 14
j_gene: TRBJ2-7
CDR3aa: ASSELHETGDHEQY

v_gene: TRBV5-6
len: 12
j_gene: TRBJ2-2
CDR3aa: ASSVTANTGELF

v_gene: TRBV29-1
len: 14
j_gene: TRBJ1-2
CDR3aa: SVERDRLGQMGGYT

v_gene: TRBV1
len: 14
j_gene: TRBJ1-1
CDR3aa: TSSQDQVAQGTEAF

v_gene: TRBV7-8
len: 16
j_gene: TRBJ1-2
CDR3aa: ASSSPPGQGRGNYGYT

v_gene: TRBV28
len: 13
j_gene: TRBJ2-1
CDR3aa: ASSIAGGLNNEQF

v_gene: TRBV19
len: 14
j_gene: TRBJ2-5
CDR3aa: ASSGSGTGGWETQY

v_gene: TRBV6-1
len: 13
j_gene: TRBJ2-3
CDR3aa: ASRGLAGGPDTQY

v_gene: TRBV11-2
len: 15
j_gene: TRBJ2-1
CDR3aa: ASSLGVERGGSHEQF

v_gene: TRBV19
len: 13
j_gene: TRBJ2-2
CDR3aa: ASRTGTANTGELF

v_gene: TRBV6-5
len: 14
j_gene: TRBJ2-2
CDR3aa: ASSLVAGRSTGELF

v_gene: TRBV29-1
len: 10
j_gene: TRBJ1-1
CDR3aa: SGDRDGTEAF

v_gene: TRBV19
len: 14
j_gene: TRBJ1-6
CDR3aa: ASSPAVVEDNSPLH

v_gene: TRBV5-6
len: 13
j_gene: TRBJ1-2
CDR3aa: ASSPLTLGADGYT

v_gene: TRBV10-1
len: 10
j_gene: TRBJ1-6
CDR3aa: ASSPDGGTLH

v_gene: TRBV4-1
len: 12
j_gene: TRBJ2-7
CDR3aa: ASSQGGRGHEQY

v_gene: TRBV7-2
len: 12
j_gene: TRBJ2-7
CDR3aa: ASSLGGAVAEQY

v_gene: TRBV7-9
len: 13
j_gene: TRBJ1-5
CDR3aa: ASSLGAGGNQPQH

v_gene: TRBV19
len: 13
j_gene: TRBJ1-1
CDR3aa: AARPPGQGSTEAF

v_gene: TRBV30
len: 12
j_gene: TRBJ2-5
CDR3aa: AWSVGGSGETQY

v_gene: TRBV5-1
len: 13
j_gene: TRBJ2-1
CDR3aa: ASSYQREGPDEQF

v_gene: TRBV5-6
len: 11
j_gene: TRBJ2-5
CDR3aa: ASSPGGGRSQY

v_gene: TRBV30
len: 13
j_gene: TRBJ2-2
CDR3aa: AWSVQVTDTGELF

v_gene: TRBV27
len: 12
j_gene: TRBJ1-4
CDR3aa: ASSRQGASEKLF

v_gene: TRBV19
len: 12
j_gene: TRBJ1-2
CDR3aa: ASSILGQGQSYT